This TCR beta chain was recovered during a study of post-analysis software for immune sequencing data. This clonotype was recorded once. Its target is not known. Unique molecular identifiers featured in each of the TCR beta cDNA libraries. TCRdb re-called the PCR reads with MiXCR, one entry per CDR3 protein. Of about 770,000 distinct CDR3 sequences detected, just over 45% appear once; the ten largest clones hold 4.9%. Trimming removed 6 bases at V and 0 bases at J, with 11 bases between. The CDR3 is 13 amino acids. Germline V gives CDR1 DFQATT, CDR2 SNEGSKA (reference sequence). The study's findings and limits: Five TRBV segments were more frequent in patients than controls; TRBV5-6, TRBV5-1 and TRBV20-1 belonged to this group.

The receptor was derived from a girl between 10 and 17 years old with multiple sclerosis. Sample: blood. V usage is TRBV20-1 and J usage is TRBJ1-1; possibly TRBD1 for D (5 bases). CDR3: CSARDGLNTEAFF. CDR3 in DNA: TGCAGTGCGAGGGACGGGTTGAACACTGAAGCTTTCTTT.